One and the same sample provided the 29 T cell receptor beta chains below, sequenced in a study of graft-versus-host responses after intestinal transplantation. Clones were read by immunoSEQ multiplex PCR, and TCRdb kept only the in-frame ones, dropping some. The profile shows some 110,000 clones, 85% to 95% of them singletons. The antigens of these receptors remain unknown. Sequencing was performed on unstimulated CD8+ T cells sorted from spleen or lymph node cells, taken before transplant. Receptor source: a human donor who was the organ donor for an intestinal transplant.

CDR3 sequence reads: CASSFVPGQEINYGYTF. CDR3 sequence (DNA): TGTGCCAGCAGCTTCGTCCCCGGACAGGAGATAAACTATGGCTACACCTTC. This rearrangement joins TRBV7-9 to TRBJ1-2; 7 bases are a match to TRBD1. The CDR3 totals 17 residues. The ends lost 3 bases at V and 2 bases at J; junction bases unmatched: 12. Per germline, CDR1 SEHNR and CDR2 FQNEAQ (reference sequence).

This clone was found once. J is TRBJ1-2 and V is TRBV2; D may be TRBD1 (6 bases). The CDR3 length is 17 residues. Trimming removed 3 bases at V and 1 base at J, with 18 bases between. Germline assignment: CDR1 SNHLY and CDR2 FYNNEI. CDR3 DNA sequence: TGTGCCAGCAGTGACTCTACAGGGAGGATTTTTAACTATGGCTACACCTTC. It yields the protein CASSDSTGRIFNYGYTF.

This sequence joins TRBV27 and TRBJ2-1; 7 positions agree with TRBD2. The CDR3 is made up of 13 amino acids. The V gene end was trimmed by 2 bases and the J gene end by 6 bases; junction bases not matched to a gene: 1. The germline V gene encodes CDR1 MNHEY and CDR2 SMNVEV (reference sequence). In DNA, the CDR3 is TGTGCCAGCAGTTTAGCTAGCGGCAATGAGCAGTTCTTC. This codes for CASSLASGNEQFF.

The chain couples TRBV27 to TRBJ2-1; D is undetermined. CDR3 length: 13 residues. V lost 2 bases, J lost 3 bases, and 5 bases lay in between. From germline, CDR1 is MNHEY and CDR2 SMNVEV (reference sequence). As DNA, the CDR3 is TGTGCCAGCAGTTTAACCCACTACAATGAGCAGTTCTTC. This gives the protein CASSLTHYNEQFF.

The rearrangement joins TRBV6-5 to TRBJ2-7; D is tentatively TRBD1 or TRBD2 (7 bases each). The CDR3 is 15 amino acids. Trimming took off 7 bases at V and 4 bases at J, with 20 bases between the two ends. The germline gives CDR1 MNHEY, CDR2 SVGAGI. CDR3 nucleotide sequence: TGTGCCAGCACCCCATCGACAGGGAGGGGATACGAGCAGTACTTC. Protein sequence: CASTPSTGRGYEQYF.

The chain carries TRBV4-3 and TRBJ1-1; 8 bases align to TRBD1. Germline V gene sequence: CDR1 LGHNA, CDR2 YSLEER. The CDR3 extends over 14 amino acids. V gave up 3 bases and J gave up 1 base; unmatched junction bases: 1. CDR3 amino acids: CASSHGQGNTEAFF. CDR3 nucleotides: TGCGCCAGCAGCCACGGACAGGGGAACACTGAAGCTTTCTTT.

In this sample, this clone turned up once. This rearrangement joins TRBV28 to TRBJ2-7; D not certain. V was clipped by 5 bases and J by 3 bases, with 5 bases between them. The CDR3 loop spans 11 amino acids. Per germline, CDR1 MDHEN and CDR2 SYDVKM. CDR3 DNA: TGTGCCAGCAGTCACTTCTACGAGCAGTACTTC. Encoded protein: CASSHFYEQYF.

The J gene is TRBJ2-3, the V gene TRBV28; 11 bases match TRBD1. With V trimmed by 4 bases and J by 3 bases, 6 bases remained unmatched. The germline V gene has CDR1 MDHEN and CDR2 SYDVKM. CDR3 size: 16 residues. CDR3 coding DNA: TGTGCCAGCAGTTGGGGGACAGGGGGGTGGACAGATACGCAGTATTTT. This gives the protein CASSWGTGGWTDTQYF.

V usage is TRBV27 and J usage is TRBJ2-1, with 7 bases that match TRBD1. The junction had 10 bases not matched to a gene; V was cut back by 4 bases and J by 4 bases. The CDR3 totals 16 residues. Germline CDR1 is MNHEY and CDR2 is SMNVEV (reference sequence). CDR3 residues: CASSSPGQTIYNEQFF. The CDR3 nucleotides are TGTGCCAGCAGTTCACCGGGACAGACAATTTACAATGAGCAGTTCTTC.

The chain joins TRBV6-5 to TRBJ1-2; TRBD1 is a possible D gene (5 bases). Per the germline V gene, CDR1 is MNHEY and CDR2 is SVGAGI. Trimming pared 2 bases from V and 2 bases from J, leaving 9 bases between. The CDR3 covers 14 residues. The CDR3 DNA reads TGTGCCAGCAGTTACGGGGGAAGCAACTATGGCTACACCTTC. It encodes CASSYGGSNYGYTF.

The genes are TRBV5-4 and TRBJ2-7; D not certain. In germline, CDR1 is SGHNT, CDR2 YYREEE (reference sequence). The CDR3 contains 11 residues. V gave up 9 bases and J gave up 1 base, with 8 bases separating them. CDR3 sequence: CATSSSYEQYF. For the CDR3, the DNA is TGTGCCACCTCTTCGTCCTACGAGCAGTACTTC. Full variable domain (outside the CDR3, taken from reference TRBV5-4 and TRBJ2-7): ETGVTQSPTHLIKTRGQQVTLRCSSQSGHNTVSWYQQALGQGPQFIFQYYREEENGRGNFPPRFSGLQFPNYSSELNVNALELDDSALYLCATSSSYEQYFGPGTRLTVT.

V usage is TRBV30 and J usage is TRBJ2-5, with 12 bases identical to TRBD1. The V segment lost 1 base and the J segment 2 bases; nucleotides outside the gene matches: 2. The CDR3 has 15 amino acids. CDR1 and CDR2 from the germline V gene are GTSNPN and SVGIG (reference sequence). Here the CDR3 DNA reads TGTGCCTGGAGTGGGGGACAGGGGGCTCAAGAGACCCAGTACTTC. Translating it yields CAWSGGQGAQETQYF.

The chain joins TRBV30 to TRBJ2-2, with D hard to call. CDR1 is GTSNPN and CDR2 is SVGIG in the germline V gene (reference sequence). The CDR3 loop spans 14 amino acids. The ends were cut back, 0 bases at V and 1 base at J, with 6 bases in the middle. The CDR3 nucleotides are TGTGCCTGGAGTGTACTACAGAACACCGGGGAGCTGTTTTTT. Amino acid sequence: CAWSVLQNTGELFF.

For the CDR3, the DNA is TGTGCCAGCAGCTTGGGCAGACCTGACATTCAGTACTTC. Translating gives CASSLGRPDIQYF. The chain is built from TRBV7-8 and TRBJ2-4; D uncertain. From germline, CDR1 is SGHVS and CDR2 FQNEAQ. Trimming stripped 3 bases from V and 8 bases from J, with 11 bases between. The CDR3 runs to 13 residues. Using reference TRBV7-8 and TRBJ2-4 for the parts outside the CDR3, the full variable domain is GAGVSQSPRYKVAKRGQDVALRCDPISGHVSLFWYQQALGQGPEFLTYFQNEAQLDKSGLPSDRFFAERPEGSVSTLKIQRTQQEDSAVYLCASSLGRPDIQYFGAGTRLSVL.

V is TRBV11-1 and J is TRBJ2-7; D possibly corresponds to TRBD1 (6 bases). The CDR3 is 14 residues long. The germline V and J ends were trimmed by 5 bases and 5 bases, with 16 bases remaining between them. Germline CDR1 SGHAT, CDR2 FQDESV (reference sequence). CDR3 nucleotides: TGTGCCAGCAGCCCTCGACAGGTGAACCACGAGCAGTACTTC. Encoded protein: CASSPRQVNHEQYF.

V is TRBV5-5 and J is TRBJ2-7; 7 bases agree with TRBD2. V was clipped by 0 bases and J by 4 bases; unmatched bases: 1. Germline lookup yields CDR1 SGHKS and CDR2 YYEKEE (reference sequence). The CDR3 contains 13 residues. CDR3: CASSLASGYEQYF. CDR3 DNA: TGTGCCAGCAGCTTGGCTAGCGGATACGAGCAGTACTTC.

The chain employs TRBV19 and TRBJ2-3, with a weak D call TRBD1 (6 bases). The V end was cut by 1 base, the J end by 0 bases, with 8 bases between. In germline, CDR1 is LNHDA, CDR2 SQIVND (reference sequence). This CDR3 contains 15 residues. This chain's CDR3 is CASSIGTASTDTQYF. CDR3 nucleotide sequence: TGTGCCAGTAGTATAGGGACAGCTAGCACAGATACGCAGTATTTT.

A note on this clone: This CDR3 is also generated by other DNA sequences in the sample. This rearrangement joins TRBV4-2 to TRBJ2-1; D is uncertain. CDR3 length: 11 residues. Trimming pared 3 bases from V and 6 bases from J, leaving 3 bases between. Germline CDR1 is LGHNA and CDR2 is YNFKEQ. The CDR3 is CASSQGNEQFF. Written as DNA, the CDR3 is TGTGCCAGCAGCCAGGGCAATGAGCAGTTCTTC.

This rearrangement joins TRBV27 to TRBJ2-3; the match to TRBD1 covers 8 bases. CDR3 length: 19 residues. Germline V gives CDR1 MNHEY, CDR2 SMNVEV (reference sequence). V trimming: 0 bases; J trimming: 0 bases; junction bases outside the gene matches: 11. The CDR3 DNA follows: TGTGCCAGCAGTTTATCGAATCGCTTTCAGGGGGCTAGCACAGATACGCAGTATTTT. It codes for CASSLSNRFQGASTDTQYF.

In DNA, the CDR3 is TGTGCCAGTAGGGGACTAGCGGGAGCGAGGCACAATGAGCAGTTCTTC. This encodes CASRGLAGARHNEQFF. The rearrangement joins TRBV19 to TRBJ2-1; 14 bases agree with TRBD2. Germline V CDR1 and CDR2: LNHDA, SQIVND (reference sequence). The CDR3 runs 16 residues. V shed 6 bases, J shed 5 bases, and the junction held 6 bases outside the gene matches. Using reference TRBV19 and TRBJ2-1 for the parts outside the CDR3, the full variable domain is DGGITQSPKYLFRKEGQNVTLSCEQNLNHDAMYWYRQDPGQGLRLIYYSQIVNDFQKGDIAEGYSVSREKKESFPLTVTSAQKNPTAFYLCASRGLAGARHNEQFFGPGTRLTVL.

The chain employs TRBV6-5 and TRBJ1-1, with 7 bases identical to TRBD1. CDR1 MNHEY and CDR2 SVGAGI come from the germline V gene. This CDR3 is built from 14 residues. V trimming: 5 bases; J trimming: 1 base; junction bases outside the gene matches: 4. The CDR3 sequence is CASSTGQANTEAFF. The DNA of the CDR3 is TGTGCCAGCAGTACAGGACAGGCGAACACTGAAGCTTTCTTT.

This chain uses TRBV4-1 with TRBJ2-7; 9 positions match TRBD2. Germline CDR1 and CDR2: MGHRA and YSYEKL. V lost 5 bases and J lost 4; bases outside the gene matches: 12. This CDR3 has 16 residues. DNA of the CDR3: TGCGCCAGCAGCTCCAATGTAGCGGGAGCGTCTTACGAGCAGTACTTC. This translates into CASSSNVAGASYEQYF.

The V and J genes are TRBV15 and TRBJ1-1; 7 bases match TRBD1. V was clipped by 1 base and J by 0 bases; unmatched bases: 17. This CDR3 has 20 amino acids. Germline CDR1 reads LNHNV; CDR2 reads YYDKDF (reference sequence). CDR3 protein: CATSRANRATGWGVNTEAFF. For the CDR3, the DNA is TGTGCCACCAGCAGAGCTAACCGAGCGACAGGGTGGGGAGTGAACACTGAAGCTTTCTTT.

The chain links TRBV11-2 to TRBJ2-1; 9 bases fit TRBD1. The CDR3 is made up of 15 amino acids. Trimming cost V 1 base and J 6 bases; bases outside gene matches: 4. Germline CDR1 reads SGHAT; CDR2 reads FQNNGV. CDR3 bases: TGTGCCAGCAGCTTAGGGGACAGGGCGGGCAATGAGCAGTTCTTC. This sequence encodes CASSLGDRAGNEQFF.

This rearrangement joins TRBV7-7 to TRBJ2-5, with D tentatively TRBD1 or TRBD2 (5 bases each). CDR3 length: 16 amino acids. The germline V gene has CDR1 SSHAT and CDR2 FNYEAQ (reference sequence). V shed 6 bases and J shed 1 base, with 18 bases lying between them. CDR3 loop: CASSQGVGSIQETQYF. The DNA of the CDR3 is TGTGCCAGCAGTCAAGGGGTGGGGAGCATCCAAGAGACCCAGTACTTC.

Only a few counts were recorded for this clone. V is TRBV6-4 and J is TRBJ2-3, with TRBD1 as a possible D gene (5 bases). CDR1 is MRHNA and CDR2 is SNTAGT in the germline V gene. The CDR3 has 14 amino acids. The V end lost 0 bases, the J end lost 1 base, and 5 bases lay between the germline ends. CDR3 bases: TGTGCCAGCAGTGACTCACAGGGCACAGATACGCAGTATTTT. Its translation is CASSDSQGTDTQYF.

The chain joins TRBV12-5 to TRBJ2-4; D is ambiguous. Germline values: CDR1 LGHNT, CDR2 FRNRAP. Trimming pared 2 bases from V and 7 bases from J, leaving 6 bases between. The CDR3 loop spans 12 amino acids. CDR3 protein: CASGLSGNIQYF. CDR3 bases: TGTGCTAGTGGTTTGTCCGGGAACATTCAGTACTTC. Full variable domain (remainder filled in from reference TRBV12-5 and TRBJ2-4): DARVTQTPRHKVTEMGQEVTMRCQPILGHNTVFWYRQTMMQGLELLAYFRNRAPLDDSGMPKDRFSAEMPDATLATLKIQPSEPRDSAVYFCASGLSGNIQYFGAGTRLSVL.

The CDR3: CASSQAGQGWEETQYF. In nucleotides, the CDR3 is TGTGCCAGCAGCCAAGCGGGACAGGGATGGGAAGAGACCCAGTACTTC. J is TRBJ2-5 and V is TRBV4-2; 9 nucleotides align to TRBD1. Per the germline V gene, CDR1 is LGHNA and CDR2 is YNFKEQ. The CDR3 spans 16 residues. Germline trimming cut 1 base from V and 3 bases from J; bases unmatched to any gene: 6.

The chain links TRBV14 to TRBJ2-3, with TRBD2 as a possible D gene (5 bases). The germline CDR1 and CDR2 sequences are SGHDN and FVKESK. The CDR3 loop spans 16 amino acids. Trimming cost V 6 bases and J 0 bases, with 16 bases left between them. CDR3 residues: CASSNPFGESTDTQYF. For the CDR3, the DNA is TGTGCCAGCAGTAACCCATTTGGGGAGAGCACAGATACGCAGTATTTT.